This T cell receptor beta chain was observed in a study of cytomegalovirus exposure and HLA in healthy donors. After removal of 7 bases from V and 2 bases from J, the junction contained 10 bases not matched to a gene. The CDR3 loop spans 15 amino acids. The germline V gene encodes CDR1 MNHEY and CDR2 SVGAGI. The PCR employed 60 Vbeta primers together with 13 Jbeta primers. Sequencing was performed with immunoSEQ multiplex PCR; in TCRdb, only in-frame clones are kept and a portion is missing. The table has over 150,000 clones, just under 85% seen once. The V and J genes are TRBV6-5 and TRBJ2-5; 7 nucleotides agree with TRBD1. The sequenced sample was PBMCs. The clonotype originates from a girl aged 10-17 years in good health and CMV-seropositive. CDR3 bases: TGTGCCAGCACTTCACTAACAGGGGAGCAAGAGACCCAGTACTTC. This encodes CASTSLTGEQETQYF.